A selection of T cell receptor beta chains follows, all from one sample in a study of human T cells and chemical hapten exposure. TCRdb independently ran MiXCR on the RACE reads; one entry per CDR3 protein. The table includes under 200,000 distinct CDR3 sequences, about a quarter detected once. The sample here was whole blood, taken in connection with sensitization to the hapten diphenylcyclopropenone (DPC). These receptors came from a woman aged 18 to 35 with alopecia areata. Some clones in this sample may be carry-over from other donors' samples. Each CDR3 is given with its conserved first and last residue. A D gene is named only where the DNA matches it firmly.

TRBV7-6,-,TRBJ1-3,CASSYRSAGSGNTIYF
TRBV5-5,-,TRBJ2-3,CATARSTDTQYF
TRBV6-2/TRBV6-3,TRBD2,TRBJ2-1,CASSRGLAPFF
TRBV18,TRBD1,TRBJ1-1,CASSPPGTGASEAFF
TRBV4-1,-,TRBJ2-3,CASSQGAPSTDTQYF
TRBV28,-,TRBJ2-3,CASSGGRGDTQYF
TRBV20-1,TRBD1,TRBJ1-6,CSAATGGVNNSPLHF
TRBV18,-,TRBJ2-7,CASSPLEGSEQYF
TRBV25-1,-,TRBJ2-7,CASSDRRQSYEQYF
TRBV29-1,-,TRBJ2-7,CSVGGRESVEQYF
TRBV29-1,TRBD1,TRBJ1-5,CSVGTGNSNQPQHF
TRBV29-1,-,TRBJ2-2,CSVENGELFF
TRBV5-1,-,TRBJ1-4,CASSLMTARREKLFF
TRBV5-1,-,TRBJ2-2,CASSLRDHTGELFF
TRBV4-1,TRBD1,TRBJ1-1,CASRPPGQSTEAFF
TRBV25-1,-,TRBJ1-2,CASSDLQPHSDYTF
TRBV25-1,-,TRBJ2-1,CASDLGREQFF
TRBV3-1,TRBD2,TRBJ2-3,CASSPSGGASNTQYF
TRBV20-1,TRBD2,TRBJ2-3,CSALWGLAGGTDTQYF
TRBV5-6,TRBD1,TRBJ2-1,CASSPTGWTYNEQFF
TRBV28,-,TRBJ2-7,CASSFGFYEQYF
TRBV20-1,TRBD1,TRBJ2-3,CSARVLPDRVVDTQYF
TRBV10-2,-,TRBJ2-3,CASRGTATDTQYF
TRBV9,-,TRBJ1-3,CASSVGGTPGRPGNTIYF
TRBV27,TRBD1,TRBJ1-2,CASSWTGGALNYGYTF
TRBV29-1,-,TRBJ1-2,CSVEVRKEGKSNYGYTF
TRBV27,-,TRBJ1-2,CASSPRPTGGYGYTF
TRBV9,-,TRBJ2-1,CASSVGSGTQQFF
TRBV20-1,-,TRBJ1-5,CSASPRWDQPQHF
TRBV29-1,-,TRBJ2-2,CSVEIPGSGELFF
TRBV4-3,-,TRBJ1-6,CASSQGGGPPLHF
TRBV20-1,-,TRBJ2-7,CSATGPNEQYF
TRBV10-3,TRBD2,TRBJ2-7,CAISESILADYEQYF
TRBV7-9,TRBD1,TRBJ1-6,CASSSTGTDSPLHF
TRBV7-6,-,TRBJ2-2,CASSPVAGELFF
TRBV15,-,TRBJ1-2,CATSRASNGYTF
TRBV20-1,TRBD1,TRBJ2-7,CSARSDRGSYEQYF
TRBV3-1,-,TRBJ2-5,CASSQGTETQYF
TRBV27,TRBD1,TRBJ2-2,CASSTTGAGELFF
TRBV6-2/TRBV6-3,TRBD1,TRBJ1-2,CASSYSTGDGYTF
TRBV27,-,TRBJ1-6,CASSWNRVNSPLHF
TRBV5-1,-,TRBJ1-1,CASSLTTGNTEAFF